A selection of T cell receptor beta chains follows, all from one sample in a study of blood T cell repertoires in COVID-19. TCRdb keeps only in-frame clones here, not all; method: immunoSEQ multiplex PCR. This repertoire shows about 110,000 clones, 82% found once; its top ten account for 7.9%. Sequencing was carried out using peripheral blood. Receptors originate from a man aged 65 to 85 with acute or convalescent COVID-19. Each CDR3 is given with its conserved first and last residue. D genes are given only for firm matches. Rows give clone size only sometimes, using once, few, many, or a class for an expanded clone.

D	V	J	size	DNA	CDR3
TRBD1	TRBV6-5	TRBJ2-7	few	TGTGCCAGCAGCCGGACAGGGGGTTTCTCCTACGAGCAGTACTTC	CASSRTGGFSYEQYF
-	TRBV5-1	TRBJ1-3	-	TGCGCCAGCAGCTTGGGGGCTTTTCGCTCTGGAAACACCATATATTTT	CASSLGAFRSGNTIYF
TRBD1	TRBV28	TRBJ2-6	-	TGTGCCAGCAGTCCACCTACAGGGGGGAGCTCTGGGGCCAACGTCCTGACTTTC	CASSPPTGGSSGANVLTF
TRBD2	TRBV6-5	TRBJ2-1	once	TGTGCCAGCAGTACCAGCGGGGAACAGTTCTTC	CASSTSGEQFF
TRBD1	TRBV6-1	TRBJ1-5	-	TGTGCCAGCAGTGAGGGACAGCGTAATCAGCCCCAGCATTTT	CASSEGQRNQPQHF
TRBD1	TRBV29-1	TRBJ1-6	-	TGCAGCGTTGGGCAGGGGGGAGGTTCACCCCTCCACTTT	CSVGQGGGSPLHF
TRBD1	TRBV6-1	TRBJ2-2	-	TGTGCCAGCAGTGAAGCCTTGGGACAGGGGAGCTGGGAGCTGTTTTTT	CASSEALGQGSWELFF
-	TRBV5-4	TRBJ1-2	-	TGTGCCAGCAGCTCCCCGACACCTAACTATGGCTACACCTTC	CASSSPTPNYGYTF
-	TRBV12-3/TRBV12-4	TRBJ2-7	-	TGTGCCAGCAGTTTGTTTAGCGAGCAGTACTTC	CASSLFSEQYF
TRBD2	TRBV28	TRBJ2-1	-	TGTGCCAGCAGTTCTTTAAGCGGGAGGGGCGGTGAGCAGTTCTTC	CASSSLSGRGGEQFF
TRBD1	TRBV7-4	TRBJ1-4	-	TGTGCCAGCAGCTTAGTAGGGGGCTTGGTGGCTAATGAAAAACTGTTTTTT	CASSLVGGLVANEKLFF
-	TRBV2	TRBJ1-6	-	TGTGCCAAGAGTAGAGGGCTGGAGAATTCACCCCTCCACTTT	CAKSRGLENSPLHF
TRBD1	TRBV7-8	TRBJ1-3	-	TGTGCCAGCAGCTTTGGACAGGGTGAAAACACCATATATTTT	CASSFGQGENTIYF